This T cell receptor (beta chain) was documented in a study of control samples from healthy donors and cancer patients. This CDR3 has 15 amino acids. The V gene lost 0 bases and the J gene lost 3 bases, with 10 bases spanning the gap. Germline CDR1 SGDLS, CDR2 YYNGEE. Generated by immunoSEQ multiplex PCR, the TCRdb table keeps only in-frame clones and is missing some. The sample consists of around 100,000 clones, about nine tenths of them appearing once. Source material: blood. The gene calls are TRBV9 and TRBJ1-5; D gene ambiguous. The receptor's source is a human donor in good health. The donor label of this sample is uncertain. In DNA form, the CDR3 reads TGTGCCAGCAGCGTAGACGGGCAGGCCAATCAGCCCCAGCATTTT. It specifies CASSVDGQANQPQHF.